Presented here are 29 T cell receptor beta chains from one specimen sequenced in a study of technical replicates of blood from a handful of donors. Profiled with immunoSEQ multiplex PCR; TCRdb holds only in-frame clones, not every one. The sample shows more than 65,000 clones, 90% to 95% of them seen only once. What was sequenced was T cells isolated from PBMCs. Receptors originate from a human donor in good health.

The rearrangement joins TRBV15 to TRBJ1-1; no firm D call. Germline V CDR1 and CDR2: LNHNV, YYDKDF (reference sequence). The CDR3 loop spans 17 amino acids. V was pared by 0 bases and J by 1 base, with 15 bases between. The CDR3 reads CATSRDLRRFQNTEAFF. CDR3 nucleotide sequence: TGTGCCACCAGCAGAGATCTACGCAGGTTCCAGAACACTGAAGCTTTCTTT. The entire variable domain, with the rest obtained from reference TRBV15 and TRBJ1-1, is as follows: DAMVIQNPRYQVTQFGKPVTLSCSQTLNHNVMYWYQQKSSQAPKLLFHYYDKDFNNEADTPDNFQSRRPNTSFCFLDIRSPGLGDTAMYLCATSRDLRRFQNTEAFFGQGTRLTVV.

V and J are TRBV5-1 and TRBJ2-7; 11 nucleotides agree with TRBD1. V shed 0 bases, J shed 4 bases, and the junction held 3 bases outside the gene matches. Per the germline V gene, CDR1 is SGHRS and CDR2 is YFSETQ. The CDR3 extends over 15 amino acids. The CDR3, as DNA: TGCGCCAGCAGCTTGGGGGGGACAGGGGGGTACGAGCAGTACTTC. Translating gives CASSLGGTGGYEQYF.

The chain is built from TRBV7-8 and TRBJ2-7; 12 bases line up with TRBD2. Germline CDR1 SGHVS, CDR2 FQNEAQ. V trimming: 5 bases; J trimming: 4 bases; junction bases outside the gene matches: 9. The CDR3 consists of 16 residues. The chain's CDR3 is CASSGGGLAGRYEQYF. The CDR3 DNA follows: TGTGCCAGCAGCGGCGGTGGACTAGCGGGAAGGTACGAGCAGTACTTC.

The chain links TRBV6-1 to TRBJ2-2; the D is unclear. Per germline, CDR1 MNHNS and CDR2 SASEGT. The V and J ends lost 4 bases and 0 bases respectively, with 6 bases between them. There are 14 residues in the CDR3. As DNA, the CDR3 is TGTGCCAGCAGTGGAGTCCCGAACACCGGGGAGCTGTTTTTT. Translated: CASSGVPNTGELFF.

V usage is TRBV14 and J usage is TRBJ2-5; 9 bases fit TRBD1. The germline gives CDR1 SGHDN, CDR2 FVKESK. CDR3 length: 17 amino acids. Trimming removed 4 bases from V and 5 bases from J; junction bases left unmatched: 14. This chain's CDR3 is CASSPPYWTGDRETQYF. The CDR3 DNA reads TGTGCCAGCAGCCCACCTTATTGGACAGGGGACCGCGAGACCCAGTACTTC.

The chain joins TRBV6-4 to TRBJ2-1, with 9 bases matching TRBD2. V lost 7 bases to trimming and J lost 7 bases; unmatched junction nucleotides: 5. The V gene's germline CDR1 is MRHNA and CDR2 SNTAGT. The CDR3 loop spans 13 amino acids. Written as DNA, the CDR3 is TGTGCCAGCACCGGACTAGCGCGGAATGAGCAGTTCTTC. It codes for CASTGLARNEQFF.

The chain combines TRBV4-1 with TRBJ2-7; a weak D match, TRBD2 (5 bases). The V end was cut by 3 bases, the J end by 3 bases, with 18 bases between. Germline V gene lookup returns CDR1 MGHRA and CDR2 YSYEKL. The CDR3 consists of 16 residues. CDR3 nucleotide sequence: TGCGCCAGCAGCCACGCGGGTTTGGGGAACTACTACGAGCAGTACTTC. Translated: CASSHAGLGNYYEQYF.

J is TRBJ1-4 and V is TRBV19, with TRBD1 identical over 9 bases. The CDR3 contains 14 residues. CDR1 is LNHDA and CDR2 is SQIVND in the germline V gene (reference sequence). The V and J ends lost 5 bases and 7 bases, in that order; junction bases with no gene match: 5. In DNA form, the CDR3 reads TGTGCCAGTAGTCCGGGACAGGGAGGTGAAAAACTGTTTTTT. Amino acids: CASSPGQGGEKLFF.

This chain joins TRBV27 and TRBJ1-1; D may be TRBD1 (5 bases). This CDR3 has 16 amino acids. V was trimmed by 6 bases and J by 5 bases, leaving 22 bases between them. Germline CDR1 and CDR2: MNHEY and SMNVEV (reference sequence). DNA of the CDR3: TGTGCCAGCAGCCTTGGGGCCACTAACCTCTGGACTGAAGCTTTCTTT. This encodes CASSLGATNLWTEAFF.

The chain has TRBV7-8 and TRBJ1-1, with TRBD1 as a possible D gene (5 bases). The V end lost 2 bases, the J end lost 3 bases, and 16 bases lay between the germline ends. Per germline, CDR1 SGHVS and CDR2 FQNEAQ. There are 16 residues in the CDR3. The CDR3 region is CASSLYGGGDDTEAFF. CDR3 sequence (DNA): TGTGCCAGCAGCTTATATGGCGGCGGGGACGACACTGAAGCTTTCTTT. The whole variable domain, remainder taken from reference TRBV7-8 and TRBJ1-1, is GAGVSQSPRYKVAKRGQDVALRCDPISGHVSLFWYQQALGQGPEFLTYFQNEAQLDKSGLPSDRFFAERPEGSVSTLKIQRTQQEDSAVYLCASSLYGGGDDTEAFFGQGTRLTVV.

J is TRBJ2-7 and V is TRBV7-2; D gene unclear. Germline CDR1 is SGHTA and CDR2 is FQGNSA. Trimming took 2 bases from V and 3 from J, leaving 2 bases between them. The CDR3 covers 11 residues. Written as DNA, the CDR3 is TGTGCCAGCAGCTTACTCTACGAGCAGTACTTC. Its protein product is CASSLLYEQYF.

The gene calls are TRBV4-1 and TRBJ2-2, with 9 bases fitting TRBD2. The trim removed 3 bases at V and 1 base at J, leaving 3 bases unmatched. In germline, CDR1 is MGHRA, CDR2 YSYEKL. CDR3 length equals 16 residues. In DNA form, the CDR3 reads TGCGCCAGCAGCCAGAGACTAGCGGTGAACACCGGGGAGCTGTTTTTT. Translating gives CASSQRLAVNTGELFF.

The chain carries TRBV9 and TRBJ2-7; 10 bases line up with TRBD2. CDR1 is SGDLS and CDR2 is YYNGEE in the germline V gene. The CDR3 sequence is 14 residues long. V lost 4 bases and J lost 3; bases outside the gene matches: 4. The CDR3: CASSSKRGGYEQYF. The CDR3 bases are TGTGCCAGCAGCTCCAAGCGGGGGGGCTACGAGCAGTACTTC.

The V call is TRBV7-9, the J call TRBJ1-1; tentatively, D is TRBD1 (5 bases). Germline CDR1 is SEHNR and CDR2 is FQNEAQ (reference sequence). The CDR3 has 17 residues. The V and J ends lost 9 bases and 4 bases respectively, with 27 bases between them. The CDR3 region is CASRVGEGIISGTEAFF. For the CDR3, the DNA is TGTGCCAGTCGGGTGGGGGAGGGGATAATTAGTGGCACTGAAGCTTTCTTT.

This clone was seen once. The chain uses TRBV5-1 and TRBJ1-4; D might be TRBD1 (5 bases). V lost 0 bases to trimming and J lost 5 bases, with 11 bases between them. Germline CDR1 and CDR2: SGHRS and YFSETQ. The CDR3 extends over 15 amino acids. This CDR3 reads CASSLAAGPNEKLFF. The CDR3 nucleotides are TGCGCCAGCAGCTTGGCCGCAGGGCCCAATGAAAAACTGTTTTTT.

The chain carries TRBV13 and TRBJ2-1, with D perhaps matching TRBD2 (6 bases). V was cut by 5 bases and J by 1 base, with 12 bases left in between. The CDR3 contains 15 residues. Germline assignment: CDR1 PRHDT and CDR2 FYEKMQ (reference sequence). The DNA of the CDR3 is TGTGCCAGCAGCCCTATCGGGACTTCCTACAATGAGCAGTTCTTC. Translation: CASSPIGTSYNEQFF.

The chain joins TRBV28 to TRBJ1-1; possibly TRBD1 for D (5 bases). V lost 7 bases, J lost 4 bases, and 13 bases lay in between. CDR1 and CDR2 from the germline V gene are MDHEN and SYDVKM. CDR3 size: 13 residues. This CDR3 is CASNPGRATEAFF. CDR3 DNA: TGTGCCAGCAACCCGGGCAGGGCCACTGAAGCTTTCTTT. The full variable domain, with the rest looked up from reference TRBV28 and TRBJ1-1, is DVKVTQSSRYLVKRTGEKVFLECVQDMDHENMFWYRQDPGLGLRLIYFSYDVKMKEKGDIPEGYSVSREKKERFSLILESASTNQTSMYLCASNPGRATEAFFGQGTRLTVV.

This rearrangement joins TRBV7-9 to TRBJ2-5, with 9 positions matching TRBD2. V shed 5 bases and J 4 bases; nucleotides not matched to a gene: 2. The CDR3 runs to 13 residues. Germline assignment: CDR1 SEHNR and CDR2 FQNEAQ (reference sequence). CDR3 protein: CASSETSGETQYF. The CDR3 DNA reads as TGTGCCAGCAGCGAGACTAGCGGAGAGACCCAGTACTTC.

The chain has TRBV9 and TRBJ1-1, with D perhaps matching TRBD1 (6 bases). Trimming removed 0 bases from V and 1 base from J, with 10 bases in between. The CDR3 is 15 residues long. CDR1 and CDR2 (germline): SGDLS, YYNGEE. CDR3 bases: TGTGCCAGCAGCGTAGCTGGGACATCGAACACTGAAGCTTTCTTT. Translated: CASSVAGTSNTEAFF. Complete variable domain (other parts from reference TRBV9 and TRBJ1-1): DSGVTQTPKHLITATGQRVTLRCSPRSGDLSVYWYQQSLDQGLQFLIQYYNGEERAKGNILERFSAQQFPDLHSELNLSSLELGDSALYFCASSVAGTSNTEAFFGQGTRLTVV.

The chain links TRBV6-6 to TRBJ2-4, with a possible D match to TRBD1 (6 bases). The CDR3 runs to 14 residues. The germline gives CDR1 MNHNY, CDR2 SVGAGI (reference sequence). V lost 2 bases, J lost 5 bases, and 10 bases lay in between. Written as DNA, the CDR3 is TGTGCCAGCAGTTACGGGGACAACCAAAACATTCAGTACTTC. It is translated as CASSYGDNQNIQYF.

The chain joins TRBV6-1 to TRBJ2-7, with D possibly TRBD1 on 6 matching bases. Trimming left V 3 bases short and J 4 bases short, with 22 bases between. The CDR3 totals 17 residues. The germline V gene has CDR1 MNHNS and CDR2 SASEGT. In nucleotides, the CDR3 is TGTGCCAGCAGTGATCGGGGTTTAGGGACATTCTGGTACGAGCAGTACTTC. Residues: CASSDRGLGTFWYEQYF.

The V call is TRBV28, the J call TRBJ2-7; 9 bases match TRBD2. CDR1 is MDHEN and CDR2 is SYDVKM in the germline V gene. The V segment lost 7 bases and the J segment 0 bases; nucleotides outside the gene matches: 7. The CDR3 sequence is 15 residues long. CDR3 sequence: CASKSASGVSYEQYF. DNA for the CDR3: TGTGCCAGCAAATCGGCTAGCGGGGTCTCCTACGAGCAGTACTTC. Supplemented by reference TRBV28 and TRBJ2-7, the full variable domain reads DVKVTQSSRYLVKRTGEKVFLECVQDMDHENMFWYRQDPGLGLRLIYFSYDVKMKEKGDIPEGYSVSREKKERFSLILESASTNQTSMYLCASKSASGVSYEQYFGPGTRLTVT.

This chain links TRBV7-9 with TRBJ2-4; TRBD1 agrees at 11 bases. With V trimmed by 5 bases and J by 5 bases, 14 bases remained unmatched. The CDR3 covers 18 residues. Germline V gene sequence: CDR1 SEHNR, CDR2 FQNEAQ (reference sequence). The CDR3 DNA follows: TGTGCCAGCAGCCCCCCAACGGTGGACAGGGGGCCTGAAAACATTCAGTACTTC. The encoded protein is CASSPPTVDRGPENIQYF.

This chain uses TRBV6-1 with TRBJ2-7, with D possibly TRBD2 on 7 matching bases. This CDR3 contains 18 residues. In germline, CDR1 is MNHNS, CDR2 SASEGT. V was trimmed by 2 bases and J by 7 bases, leaving 27 bases between them. The CDR3 coding sequence is TGTGCCAGCAGTGAAAAAGATTGGCGGGGGCGCCCACTGGAAGAGCAGTACTTC. Translated: CASSEKDWRGRPLEEQYF.

CDR3 bases: TGTGCCAGCAGCTTAAGGGCAGGGGAATCAGGTGAAGCTTTCTTT. Translated: CASSLRAGESGEAFF. The chain is built from TRBV7-9 and TRBJ1-1; possibly TRBD1 for D (6 bases). Trimming shortened V by 2 bases and J by 7 bases, and 17 bases separated the two germline ends. This CDR3 contains 15 residues. Germline-derived CDR1 and CDR2 are SEHNR and FQNEAQ (reference sequence). Combining the CDR3 with reference TRBV7-9 and TRBJ1-1 gives the whole variable domain DTGVSQNPRHKITKRGQNVTFRCDPISEHNRLYWYRQTLGQGPEFLTYFQNEAQLEKSRLLSDRFSAERPKGSFSTLEIQRTEQGDSAMYLCASSLRAGESGEAFFGQGTRLTVV.

This sequence joins TRBV5-6 and TRBJ1-1, with D maybe TRBD1 (6 bases). V was cut by 7 bases and J by 5 bases, with 12 bases left in between. The CDR3 runs to 12 residues. CDR1 SGHDT and CDR2 YYEEEE come from the germline V gene. The CDR3 nucleotides read TGTGCCAGCGGGGGTCAGGGGACTGAAGCTTTCTTT. Translation: CASGGQGTEAFF.

The genes are TRBV16 and TRBJ1-1; D might be TRBD1 (6 bases). Trimming removed 4 bases at V and 1 base at J, with 10 bases between. CDR1 is KGHSY and CDR2 is FQNENV in the germline V gene. The CDR3 contains 14 residues. This CDR3 reads CASSPSTGNTEAFF. The CDR3 DNA reads as TGTGCCAGCAGCCCCTCGACAGGGAACACTGAAGCTTTCTTT.

The chain is built from TRBV4-1 and TRBJ1-3, with D unresolved. CDR3 length equals 17 residues. V was pared by 3 bases and J by 6 bases, with 21 bases between. Germline-derived CDR1 and CDR2 are MGHRA and YSYEKL. The CDR3 sequence: CASSQGDILGLENTIYF. CDR3 DNA: TGCGCCAGCAGCCAGGGTGATATTCTCGGGTTGGAAAACACCATATATTTT.

This rearrangement joins TRBV7-7 to TRBJ2-5; 9 bases match TRBD1. Germline CDR1 reads SSHAT; CDR2 reads FNYEAQ (reference sequence). This CDR3 is 14 amino acids long. Trimming removed 5 bases from V and 4 bases from J; junction bases left unmatched: 5. The CDR3 nucleotides read TGTGCCAGCAGCCACAGGGGGCGGCCAGAGACCCAGTACTTC. This encodes CASSHRGRPETQYF.